The rows below give T cell receptor beta chains drawn from one sample of a study of CD8 T cells in ankylosing spondylitis. TCRdb reanalysed the 5' RACE reads using MiXCR and keeps one entry per CDR3 protein. The sample has around 450,000 distinct CDR3 sequences; more than 25% are singletons. Sequencing used blood, either unsorted or a sorted T cell fraction (not recorded which). These receptors were obtained from a male donor with ankylosing spondylitis. The CDR3 runs from the conserved cysteine through the conserved F or W. Fields, in order: V gene, D gene, J gene, clone size, CDR3 protein, CDR3 DNA. The D gene is left open where the match is weak. Size values are once, few and many counts, or a class for expanded clones, and some rows have none.

V gene: TRBV20-1; D gene: NA; J gene: TRBJ1-3; clone size: NA; CDR3 protein: CSAVQGRTGNTIYF; CDR3 DNA: TGCAGTGCTGTCCAGGGGCGGACTGGAAACACCATATATTTT
V gene: TRBV29-1; D gene: TRBD1; J gene: TRBJ1-2; clone size: few; CDR3 protein: CSVGGQGRGYTF; CDR3 DNA: TGCAGCGTTGGTGGACAGGGACGGGGCTACACCTTC
V gene: TRBV6-1; D gene: NA; J gene: TRBJ2-1; clone size: few; CDR3 protein: CASRGTGSNEQFF; CDR3 DNA: TGTGCCAGCAGGGGAACAGGGTCAAATGAGCAGTTCTTC
V gene: TRBV15; D gene: NA; J gene: TRBJ1-3; clone size: few; CDR3 protein: CATSPDPSSGNTIYF; CDR3 DNA: TGTGCCACCAGCCCGGACCCAAGCTCTGGAAACACCATATATTTT
V gene: TRBV27; D gene: NA; J gene: TRBJ2-7; clone size: NA; CDR3 protein: CASSPTRGSYEQYF; CDR3 DNA: TGTGCCAGCAGTCCCACCCGGGGGTCCTACGAGCAGTACTTC
V gene: TRBV2; D gene: NA; J gene: TRBJ2-1; clone size: few; CDR3 protein: CASSESSVEFF; CDR3 DNA: TGTGCCAGCAGTGAAAGTAGCGTGGAGTTCTTC
V gene: TRBV7-2; D gene: TRBD2; J gene: TRBJ2-1; clone size: few; CDR3 protein: CASSSTSGSKNEQFF; CDR3 DNA: TGTGCCAGCAGCTCGACTAGCGGGAGTAAAAATGAGCAGTTCTTC
V gene: TRBV29-1; D gene: NA; J gene: TRBJ2-5; clone size: NA; CDR3 protein: CSVEALLGMETQYF; CDR3 DNA: TGCAGCGTTGAAGCTTTGTTAGGGATGGAGACCCAGTACTTC
V gene: TRBV2; D gene: NA; J gene: TRBJ1-1; clone size: few; CDR3 protein: CASRLEVSNLEAFF; CDR3 DNA: TGTGCCAGCAGATTAGAGGTGTCTAACCTTGAAGCTTTCTTT
V gene: TRBV12-3/TRBV12-4; D gene: TRBD2; J gene: TRBJ2-1; clone size: few; CDR3 protein: CASSLEGLAEHNEQFF; CDR3 DNA: TGTGCCAGCAGTTTAGAGGGACTAGCGGAGCACAATGAGCAGTTCTTC
V gene: TRBV7-6; D gene: TRBD1; J gene: TRBJ2-5; clone size: NA; CDR3 protein: CASSSSIDRAESGYF; CDR3 DNA: TGTGCCAGCAGCTCGTCGATCGACAGGGCCGAGTCAGGGTACTTC